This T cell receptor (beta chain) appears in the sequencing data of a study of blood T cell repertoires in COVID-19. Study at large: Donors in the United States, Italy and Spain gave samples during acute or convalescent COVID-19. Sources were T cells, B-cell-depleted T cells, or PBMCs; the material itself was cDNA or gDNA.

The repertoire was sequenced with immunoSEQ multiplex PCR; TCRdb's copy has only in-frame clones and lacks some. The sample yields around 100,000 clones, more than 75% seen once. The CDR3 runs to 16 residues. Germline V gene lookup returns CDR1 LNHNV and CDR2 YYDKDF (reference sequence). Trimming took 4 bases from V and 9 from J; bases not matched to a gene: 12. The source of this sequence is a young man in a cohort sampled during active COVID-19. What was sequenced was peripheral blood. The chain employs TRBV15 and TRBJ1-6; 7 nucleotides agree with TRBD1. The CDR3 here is CATSTEEGAGSSPLHF. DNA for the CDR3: TGTGCCACCAGCACCGAGGAGGGGGCTGGGAGTTCACCCCTCCACTTT.